This T cell receptor beta chain was sequenced during a study of shared clonotypes between healthy human individuals. Overall study: CD8 memory received one plate per donor, CD8 naive two, CD4 memory three and CD4 naive three.

Findings and limits, study-wide: A few donors showed sharing of around 5% of naive CD4 clonotypes. A generally larger estimated richness was seen in naive subsets than in memory subsets.

On this clone itself: Its target is unknown.

Per the original data handling: Filtering of immunoSEQ junctional sequences could not match full-length read filtering. Libraries were prepared by immunoSEQ multiplex PCR; TCRdb keeps only in-frame clonotypes and omits some of them. V and J calls and clone size are copied from that table; D and trimming were computed from the DNA. The profile shows millions of clones, approximately 94% of them singletons. The sequence came from a man in his late teens or twenties in good health. Sequences were obtained from naive CD4+ T cells sorted from blood. The sample's subset: CD45RA+ positively selected.

CDR3 loop: CAISETSGGVYEQYF. For the CDR3, the DNA is TGTGCCATCAGTGAGACTAGCGGGGGTGTCTACGAGCAGTACTTC. The rearrangement uses TRBV10-3 and TRBJ2-7; 11 bases fit TRBD2. The germline gives CDR1 ENHRY, CDR2 SYGVKD. The CDR3 length is 15 residues. After removal of 2 bases from V and 3 bases from J, the junction contained 3 bases not matched to a gene.